Below are 21 T cell receptor beta chains sequenced from a single sample in a study of graft-versus-host responses after intestinal transplantation. The repertoire was sequenced with immunoSEQ multiplex PCR; TCRdb's copy has only in-frame clones and lacks some. The sample consists of 40,000 to 60,000 clones, 65% to 85% of them appearing once. Their antigens remain unidentified. The source was unstimulated CD4+ T cells sorted from spleen or lymph node cells, collected before transplant. These TCRs come from a human donor who was the organ donor for an intestinal transplant.

J is TRBJ2-1 and V is TRBV6-6; 8 bases are shared with TRBD2. V shed 2 bases, J shed 3 bases, and the junction held 6 bases outside the gene matches. Germline loops: CDR1 MNHNY, CDR2 SVGAGI (reference sequence). This CDR3 region has 16 residues. The CDR3 is CASSYELAGRYNEQFF. The CDR3 coding sequence is TGTGCCAGCAGTTACGAGTTAGCGGGACGCTACAATGAGCAGTTCTTC.

The rearrangement uses TRBV10-2 and TRBJ1-1, with 8 bases lining up with TRBD1. This CDR3 has 15 amino acids. Trimming removed 5 bases from V and 1 base from J; junction bases left unmatched: 6. From germline, CDR1 is WSHSY and CDR2 SAAADI. As DNA, the CDR3 is TGCGCCAGCAGTAAATCACAGGGGGGGAACACTGAAGCTTTCTTT. Its protein is CASSKSQGGNTEAFF.

The V call is TRBV30, the J call TRBJ2-2; 7 bases agree with TRBD2. V shed 4 bases, J shed 6 bases, and the junction held 5 bases outside the gene matches. The length of the CDR3 is 13 residues. From germline, CDR1 is GTSNPN and CDR2 SVGIG (reference sequence). DNA for the CDR3: TGTGCCTGGACCCCACGGGGGGCCGGGGAGCTGTTTTTT. Encoded protein: CAWTPRGAGELFF. Full variable domain (missing parts from reference TRBV30 and TRBJ2-2): SQTIHQWPATLVQPVGSPLSLECTVEGTSNPNLYWYRQAAGRGLQLLFYSVGIGQISSEVPQNLSASRPQDRQFILSSKKLLLSDSGFYLCAWTPRGAGELFFGEGSRLTVL.

CDR3 in amino acids: CASSQGSSGRYEQYF. For the CDR3, the DNA is TGCGCCAGCAGCCAAGGGAGTAGCGGGAGGTACGAGCAGTACTTC. The chain employs TRBV4-1 and TRBJ2-7; TRBD2 matches at 10 bases. J lost 4 bases, V lost 1 base, and 4 bases had no gene match. Germline CDR1 reads MGHRA; CDR2 reads YSYEKL. The CDR3 loop spans 15 amino acids.

The rearrangement links TRBV4-2 to TRBJ2-1; 13 positions match TRBD2. The trim removed 1 base at V and 6 bases at J, leaving 0 bases unmatched. This CDR3 contains 15 residues. The V gene's germline CDR1 is LGHNA and CDR2 YNFKEQ. CDR3 DNA sequence: TGTGCCAGCAGCCAAGGGACTAGCGGGAGCAATGAGCAGTTCTTC. Protein product: CASSQGTSGSNEQFF.

The V call is TRBV30, the J call TRBJ1-3; D unresolved. Germline CDR1 GTSNPN, CDR2 SVGIG (reference sequence). V was shortened by 0 bases and J by 5 bases, with 14 bases between the two germline ends. The CDR3 has 15 amino acids. CDR3 sequence reads: CAWSVQGLWRNTIYF. The DNA of the CDR3 is TGTGCCTGGAGTGTACAAGGACTCTGGCGAAACACCATATATTTT. The whole variable domain, remainder taken from reference TRBV30 and TRBJ1-3, is SQTIHQWPATLVQPVGSPLSLECTVEGTSNPNLYWYRQAAGRGLQLLFYSVGIGQISSEVPQNLSASRPQDRQFILSSKKLLLSDSGFYLCAWSVQGLWRNTIYFGEGSWLTVV.

CDR3 in DNA: TGCGCCAGCAGCTTGACGGGGAACTCTGGAAACACCATATATTTT. This translates into CASSLTGNSGNTIYF. The chain has TRBV5-1 and TRBJ1-3; no definite D call. V lost 1 base and J 0 bases, leaving 8 bases between the germline ends. The germline gives CDR1 SGHRS, CDR2 YFSETQ. This CDR3 has 15 amino acids.

J is TRBJ2-1 and V is TRBV6-5; perhaps TRBD1 as D (6 bases). Per the germline V gene, CDR1 is MNHEY and CDR2 is SVGAGI. CDR3 size: 15 residues. V lost 0 bases and J lost 0, with 6 bases in between. The CDR3: CASSYSGGSYNEQFF. CDR3 bases: TGTGCCAGCAGTTACTCAGGGGGCTCCTACAATGAGCAGTTCTTC.

The J gene is TRBJ2-7, the V gene TRBV5-1; maybe TRBD2 (5 bases). CDR3 length: 15 residues. Germline V gene data show CDR1 as SGHRS and CDR2 as YFSETQ. The germline V and J ends were trimmed by 4 bases and 0 bases, with 14 bases remaining between them. The CDR3 protein is CASSAAPSYSYEQYF. CDR3 DNA: TGCGCCAGCAGCGCGGCTCCTAGCTACTCCTACGAGCAGTACTTC.

The CDR3 sequence is CAWSMGQAYGYTF. In DNA, the CDR3 is TGTGCCTGGAGTATGGGACAGGCCTATGGCTACACCTTC. This chain joins TRBV30 and TRBJ1-2; 8 bases fit TRBD1. CDR1 and CDR2 from the germline V gene are GTSNPN and SVGIG (reference sequence). The CDR3 spans 13 residues. The V and J ends lost 2 bases and 4 bases, in that order; junction bases with no gene match: 3.

V gene TRBV5-1 combines with J gene TRBJ2-5; the match to TRBD2 covers 11 bases. The CDR3 totals 16 residues. In germline, CDR1 is SGHRS, CDR2 YFSETQ. V gave up 3 bases and J gave up 2 bases; unmatched junction bases: 6. The CDR3 coding sequence is TGCGCCAGCAGCTCCCTCCGACTAGCGGGGCAAGAGACCCAGTACTTC. This codes for CASSSLRLAGQETQYF.

This chain joins TRBV28 and TRBJ1-1, with 7 bases that match TRBD1. CDR3 length: 13 amino acids. The germline gives CDR1 MDHEN, CDR2 SYDVKM. V lost 7 bases and J lost 8; bases outside the gene matches: 10. CDR3 DNA: TGTGCCAGCAAAGGAGACAGGGCGTCCGAAGCTTTCTTT. Translating gives CASKGDRASEAFF.

The V call is TRBV25-1, the J call TRBJ1-1; 7 bases match TRBD1. The V gene end was trimmed by 2 bases and the J gene end by 0 bases; junction bases not matched to a gene: 3. In germline, CDR1 is MGHDK, CDR2 SYGVNS. The CDR3 has 15 residues. The chain's CDR3 is CASSELTGVNTEAFF. CDR3 nucleotide sequence: TGTGCCAGCAGTGAACTTACAGGGGTGAACACTGAAGCTTTCTTT.

The CDR3 spells CASSRPLRGGPNTGELFF. DNA for the CDR3: TGTGCCAGCAGTAGACCCTTGCGGGGGGGGCCGAACACCGGGGAGCTGTTTTTT. This chain uses TRBV7-8 with TRBJ2-2, with TRBD2 matching 9 bases. CDR1 and CDR2 (germline): SGHVS, FQNEAQ. The CDR3 contains 18 residues. The V segment lost 6 bases and the J segment 0 bases; nucleotides outside the gene matches: 11. The full variable domain, its missing parts supplied by reference TRBV7-8 and TRBJ2-2, is GAGVSQSPRYKVAKRGQDVALRCDPISGHVSLFWYQQALGQGPEFLTYFQNEAQLDKSGLPSDRFFAERPEGSVSTLKIQRTQQEDSAVYLCASSRPLRGGPNTGELFFGEGSRLTVL.

CDR3 amino acids: CSVRDYPNTDTQYF. The DNA of the CDR3 is TGCAGCGTCCGGGACTACCCGAACACAGATACGCAGTATTTT. The chain carries TRBV29-1 and TRBJ2-3, with TRBD2 identical over 7 bases. CDR1 and CDR2 (germline): SQVTM, ANQGSEA. After removal of 6 bases from V and 2 bases from J, the junction contained 8 bases not matched to a gene. The CDR3 has 14 residues.

The chain combines TRBV6-6 with TRBJ1-4; the D is unclear. With 5 bases removed from V and 8 bases from J, the gap between germline ends came to 12 bases. The germline V gene encodes CDR1 MNHNY and CDR2 SVGAGI (reference sequence). The CDR3 runs 13 residues. The CDR3 nucleotides are TGTGCCAGCAGTCCACGACGGGCAGAAAAACTGTTTTTT. Translated, it gives CASSPRRAEKLFF.

This CDR3 reads CASSLKRSSQRTDTQYF. The CDR3 nucleotides are TGTGCCAGCAGCTTGAAGAGGTCTTCGCAACGAACAGATACGCAGTATTTT. V is TRBV5-8 and J is TRBJ2-3; D not resolved. This CDR3 region has 17 residues. Trimming shortened V by 1 base and J by 3 bases, and 18 bases separated the two germline ends. In germline, CDR1 is SGHTS, CDR2 YDEGEE.

The gene calls are TRBV15 and TRBJ2-4; 8 bases align to TRBD2. The J segment lost 6 bases and the V segment lost 2 bases, leaving 6 bases of the junction unmatched. The germline V gene encodes CDR1 LNHNV and CDR2 YYDKDF (reference sequence). This CDR3 comprises 15 residues. CDR3 region: CATSRSALAVNIQYF. The DNA of the CDR3 is TGTGCCACCAGCAGAAGTGCACTAGCGGTAAACATTCAGTACTTC.

This chain uses TRBV10-3 with TRBJ2-7; D is uncertain. From germline, CDR1 is ENHRY and CDR2 SYGVKD. The CDR3 is 12 amino acids. Deletions cut 0 bases from V and 8 bases from J, with 8 bases between. CDR3 in DNA: TGTGCCATCAGTGAGTCTCGGACCCAGCAGTACTTC. Translating gives CAISESRTQQYF.

DNA for the CDR3: TGTGCCTGGAGTGTACTAGCGGTGGCGGAGACCCAGTACTTC. Protein: CAWSVLAVAETQYF. The chain couples TRBV30 to TRBJ2-5, with 8 bases that match TRBD2. This CDR3 region has 14 residues. V lost 0 bases, J lost 5 bases, and 5 bases stayed unmatched. Germline loops: CDR1 GTSNPN, CDR2 SVGIG (reference sequence).

The V gene is TRBV19, the J gene TRBJ1-1, with 7 bases lining up with TRBD1. CDR3 length equals 15 residues. V shed 6 bases, J shed 4 bases, and the junction held 11 bases outside the gene matches. Germline-derived CDR1 and CDR2 are LNHDA and SQIVND (reference sequence). This chain's CDR3 is CASSLQGDVGTEAFF. The CDR3 nucleotides are TGTGCCAGTAGCTTGCAGGGGGATGTGGGCACTGAAGCTTTCTTT.